Listed below are T cell receptor beta chains from one sample, sequenced in a study of OX40 agonist ivuxolimab in advanced cancers. The method was immunoSEQ multiplex PCR; TCRdb's version includes in-frame clones alone and lacks a portion of them. The table has 35,000 to 55,000 clones, nearly 90% seen once. The material sequenced was CD4+ or CD8+ T cells sorted from blood, taken in a trial of the OX40 agonist ivuxolimab. These receptors were collected from an adult with an advanced solid tumor such as melanoma, head and neck, liver or kidney cancer. CDR3s include the opening cysteine and the closing phenylalanine or tryptophan. D genes are given only for firm matches. A clone size is listed for some rows: how often the clone was seen (once, few, many), or a class if it is expanded.

j_call,d_call,v_call,clone_size,cdr3_nt,cdr3_aa
TRBJ2-2,TRBD2,TRBV5-1,-,TGCGCCAGCAGCCCGCTCGGGAGGACCAACACCGGGGAGCTGTTTTTT,CASSPLGRTNTGELFF
TRBJ2-3,TRBD2,TRBV11-2,once,TGTGCCAGCAGCTCGGGACTAGAGAATACGCAGTATTTT,CASSSGLENTQYF
TRBJ2-7,TRBD2,TRBV15,-,TGTGCCACCAGCAGAGGGCTAGCGGGGACCTACGAGCAGTACTTC,CATSRGLAGTYEQYF
TRBJ2-3,-,TRBV9,-,TGTGCCAGCAGCGCCCTAGGACTGATTACAGATACGCAGTATTTT,CASSALGLITDTQYF
TRBJ2-4,TRBD1,TRBV5-1,-,TGCGCCAGCAGCTTGGACAGGGGCTCTGGCAAAAACATTCAGTACTTC,CASSLDRGSGKNIQYF
TRBJ1-3,-,TRBV19,-,TGTGCCAGTACCAGTGAGGGGAATTCTGGAAACACCATATATTTT,CASTSEGNSGNTIYF
TRBJ1-5,TRBD1,TRBV6-6,few,TGTGCCAGCAGTTACGGGACAGTCAATCAGCCCCAGCATTTT,CASSYGTVNQPQHF
TRBJ1-5,-,TRBV19,-,TGTGCCAGTAGCAATAGGGGGGGCAATCAGCCCCAGCATTTT,CASSNRGGNQPQHF
TRBJ1-4,-,TRBV15,-,TGTGCCACCAGCAGAGGGGCAGTCAATGAAAAACTGTTTTTT,CATSRGAVNEKLFF
TRBJ2-7,-,TRBV27,-,TGTGCCAGCAGCCCGCTCGGGGAGGAGCAGTACTTC,CASSPLGEEQYF
TRBJ2-1,-,TRBV19,-,TGTGCCAGTAGCCAAAACTCCTACAATGAGCAGTTCTTC,CASSQNSYNEQFF
TRBJ2-3,-,TRBV15,-,TGTGCCACCAGCAGAGAGGAGACTAGCACAGATACGCAGTATTTT,CATSREETSTDTQYF
TRBJ2-4,TRBD2,TRBV9,-,TGTGCCAGCAGCGCCAGACTAGCGGGACCCCCCCAAAACATTCAGTACTTC,CASSARLAGPPQNIQYF
TRBJ2-7,TRBD1,TRBV19,-,TGTGCCAGTAGTAGCGGGACAGGGGGCGACGAGCAGTACTTC,CASSSGTGGDEQYF
TRBJ2-1,TRBD1,TRBV11-2,-,TGTGCCAGCAGCTTGGCTGACAGGGGTATCGATGAGCAGTTCTTC,CASSLADRGIDEQFF
TRBJ2-7,-,TRBV5-1,medium-sized,TGCGCCAGCGGGGACGTACAAGGCCACGAGCAGTACTTC,CASGDVQGHEQYF
TRBJ2-7,-,TRBV9,-,TGTGCCAGCAGCGACAACTACGAGCAGTACTTC,CASSDNYEQYF
TRBJ2-7,-,TRBV6-5,-,TGTGCCAGCAGTTACGCCGGGACGGTGTCCTACGAGCAGTACTTC,CASSYAGTVSYEQYF
TRBJ1-6,-,TRBV20-1,-,TGCAGTGCCGGAGTGGGGGGAGCCCTCCACTTT,CSAGVGGALHF
TRBJ2-3,-,TRBV28,-,TGTGCCAGCATAGCAGGGGACGACACAGATACGCAGTATTTT,CASIAGDDTDTQYF
TRBJ2-3,TRBD1,TRBV13,-,TGTGCCAGCAGCTTACCCCGGACAGGGGTGGACACAGATACGCAGTATTTT,CASSLPRTGVDTDTQYF
TRBJ1-2,-,TRBV19,few,TGTGCCAGATGGACATTTCGGGGATGCGGCTACACCTTC,CARWTFRGCGYTF
TRBJ2-7,-,TRBV6-6,-,TGTGCCAGCAGCCGCAGCTACGAGCAGTACTTC,CASSRSYEQYF
TRBJ2-1,TRBD2,TRBV18,-,TGTGCCAGCTCACCCCTAGCGGGGGGGGATAGTGCCAATGAGCAGTTCTTC,CASSPLAGGDSANEQFF
TRBJ2-1,-,TRBV9,-,TGTGCCAGCAGCGCCGTGGGGTTCGGCTCCTACAATGAGCAGTTCTTC,CASSAVGFGSYNEQFF
TRBJ2-2,TRBD2,TRBV29-1,-,TGCAGCTGTGAAGGGCTAGCGGGAACCGGGGAGCTGTTTTTT,CSCEGLAGTGELFF
TRBJ2-7,-,TRBV6-5,-,TGTGCCAGCAGGTCAATCCGGGTACAGTCCTACGAGCAGTACTTC,CASRSIRVQSYEQYF
TRBJ1-6,TRBD1,TRBV28,-,TGTGCCAGCAGTATGGACAGGGGTTGGTCACCCCTCCACTTT,CASSMDRGWSPLHF
TRBJ2-1,-,TRBV29-1,-,TGCAGCGTTCGAGACAGAGAGCAGTTCTTC,CSVRDREQFF